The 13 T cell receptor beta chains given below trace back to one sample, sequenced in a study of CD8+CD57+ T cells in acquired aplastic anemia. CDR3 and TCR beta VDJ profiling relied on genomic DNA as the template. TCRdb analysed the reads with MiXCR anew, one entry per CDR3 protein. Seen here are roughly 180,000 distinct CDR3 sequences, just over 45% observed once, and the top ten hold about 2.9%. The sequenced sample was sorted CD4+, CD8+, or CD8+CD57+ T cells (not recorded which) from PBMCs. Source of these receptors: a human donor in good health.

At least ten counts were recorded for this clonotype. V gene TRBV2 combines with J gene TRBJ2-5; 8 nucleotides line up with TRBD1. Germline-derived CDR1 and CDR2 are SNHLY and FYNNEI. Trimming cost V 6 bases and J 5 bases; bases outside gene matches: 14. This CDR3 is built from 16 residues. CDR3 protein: CASRDRGPGGSETQYF. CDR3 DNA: TGTGCCAGCAGAGACAGGGGTCCGGGTGGCTCGGAGACCCAGTACTTC.

As DNA, the CDR3 is TGTGCCAGCAGCAGAACGGGACAGGGCGACGGCTACACCTTC. It translates to CASSRTGQGDGYTF. The chain uses TRBV2 and TRBJ1-2, with 9 bases matching TRBD1. Germline V gene lookup returns CDR1 SNHLY and CDR2 FYNNEI. The CDR3 length is 14 residues. Trimming took 6 bases from V and 8 from J; bases not matched to a gene: 10. Using reference TRBV2 and TRBJ1-2 for the parts outside the CDR3, the full variable domain is EPEVTQTPSHQVTQMGQEVILRCVPISNHLYFYWYRQILGQKVEFLVSFYNNEISEKSEIFDDQFSVERPDGSNFTLKIRSTKLEDSAMYFCASSRTGQGDGYTFGSGTRLTVV.

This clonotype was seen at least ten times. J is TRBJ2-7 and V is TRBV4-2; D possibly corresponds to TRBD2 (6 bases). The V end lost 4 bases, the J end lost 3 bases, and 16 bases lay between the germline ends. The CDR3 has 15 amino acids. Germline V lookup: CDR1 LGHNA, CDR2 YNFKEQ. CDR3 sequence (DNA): TGTGCCAGCAGCCGAGAGAAGCTAGCGCTCTACGAGCAGTACTTC. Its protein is CASSREKLALYEQYF.

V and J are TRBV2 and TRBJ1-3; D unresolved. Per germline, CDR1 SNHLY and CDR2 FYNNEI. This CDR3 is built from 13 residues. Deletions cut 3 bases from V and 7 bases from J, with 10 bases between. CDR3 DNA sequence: TGTGCCAGCAGTGAGTTCCAGCCTAACACCATATATTTT. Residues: CASSEFQPNTIYF.

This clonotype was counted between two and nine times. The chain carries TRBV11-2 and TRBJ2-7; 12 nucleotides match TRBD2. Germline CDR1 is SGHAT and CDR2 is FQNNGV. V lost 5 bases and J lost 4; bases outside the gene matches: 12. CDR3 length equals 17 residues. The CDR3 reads CASSRPDLTSGGYEQYF. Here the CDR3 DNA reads TGTGCCAGCAGCCGACCGGACCTGACTAGCGGGGGATACGAGCAGTACTTC.

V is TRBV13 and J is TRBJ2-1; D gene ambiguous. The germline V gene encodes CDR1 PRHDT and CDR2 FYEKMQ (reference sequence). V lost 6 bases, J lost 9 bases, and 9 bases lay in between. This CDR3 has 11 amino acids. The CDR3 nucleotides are TGTGCCAGCAGTAAAAGCTTTGAGCAGTTCTTC. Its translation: CASSKSFEQFF.

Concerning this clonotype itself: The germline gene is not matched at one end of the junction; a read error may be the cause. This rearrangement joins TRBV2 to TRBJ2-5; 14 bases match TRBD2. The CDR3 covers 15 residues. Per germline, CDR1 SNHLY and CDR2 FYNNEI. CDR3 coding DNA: TGTGCCAGCAGGGGACTAGCGGGGGCGCAAGAGGCCCAGTACTTC. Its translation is CASRGLAGAQEAQYF. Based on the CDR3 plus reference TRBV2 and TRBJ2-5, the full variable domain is EPEVTQTPSHQVTQMGQEVILRCVPISNHLYFYWYRQILGQKVEFLVSFYNNEISEKSEIFDDQFSVERPDGSNFTLKIRSTKLEDSAMYFCASRGLAGAQEAQYFGPGTRLLVL.

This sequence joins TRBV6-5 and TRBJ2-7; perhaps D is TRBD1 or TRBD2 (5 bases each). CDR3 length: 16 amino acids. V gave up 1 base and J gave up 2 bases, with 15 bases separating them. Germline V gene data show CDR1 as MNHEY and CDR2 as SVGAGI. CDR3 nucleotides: TGTGCCAGCAGTTACTTGGGGTGGGGGACCACCTACGAGCAGTACTTC. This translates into CASSYLGWGTTYEQYF.

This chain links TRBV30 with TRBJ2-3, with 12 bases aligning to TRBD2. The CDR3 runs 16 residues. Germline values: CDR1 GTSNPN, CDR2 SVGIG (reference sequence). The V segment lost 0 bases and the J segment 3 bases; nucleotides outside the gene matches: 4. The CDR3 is CAWSVWGTSGTDTQYF. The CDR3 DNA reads TGTGCCTGGAGTGTATGGGGGACTAGCGGGACAGATACGCAGTATTTT.

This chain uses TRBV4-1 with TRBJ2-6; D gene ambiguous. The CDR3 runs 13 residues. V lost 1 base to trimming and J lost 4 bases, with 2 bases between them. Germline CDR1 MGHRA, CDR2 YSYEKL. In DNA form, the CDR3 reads TGCGCCAGCAGCCAAGTCGGGGCCAACGTCCTGACTTTC. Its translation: CASSQVGANVLTF.

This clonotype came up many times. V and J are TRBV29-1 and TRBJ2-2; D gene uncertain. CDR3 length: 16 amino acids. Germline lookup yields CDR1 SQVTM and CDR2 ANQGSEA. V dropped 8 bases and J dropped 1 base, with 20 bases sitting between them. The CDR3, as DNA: TGCAGCCTTCCGGGCCAACCTGGTGGGAACACCGGGGAGCTGTTTTTT. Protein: CSLPGQPGGNTGELFF.

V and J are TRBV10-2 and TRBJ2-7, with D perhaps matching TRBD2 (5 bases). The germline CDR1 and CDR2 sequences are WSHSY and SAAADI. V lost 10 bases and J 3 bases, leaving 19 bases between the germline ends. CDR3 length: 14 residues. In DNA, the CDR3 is TGCGCCACCCTTTCCCGGACTGCGAACTACGAGCAGTACTTC. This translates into CATLSRTANYEQYF.

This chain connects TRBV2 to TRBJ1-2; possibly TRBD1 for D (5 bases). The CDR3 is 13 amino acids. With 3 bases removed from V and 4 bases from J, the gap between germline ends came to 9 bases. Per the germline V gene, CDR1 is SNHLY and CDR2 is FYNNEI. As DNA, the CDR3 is TGTGCCAGCAGTGATTGGGGCCTCTATGGCTACACCTTC. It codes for CASSDWGLYGYTF.